These 15 T cell receptor beta chains were sequenced from one sample in a study of tumor-infiltrating lymphocytes in primary liver carcinoma. With a constant-region primer, TCR beta cDNA was made from approximately 520 ng of total RNA. Library construction for TCR beta comprised three nested multiplex PCR rounds performed with slightly modified ARM-PCR. TRBV1-TRBV30 forward primers paired with a C-beta reverse primer drove the first two PCR rounds, approximately 11 cycles each. TCRdb passed the multiplex PCR reads through MiXCR, listing each CDR3 protein once. The profile covers about 200,000 distinct CDR3 sequences, with 65% appearing a single time and approximately 6.6% taken by the ten largest. The source of the blood RNA was unsorted whole blood, and germline DNA was extracted as well. Sequences were obtained from peripheral blood. The receptors shown here come from a woman aged 60-75 years with primary liver carcinoma and hepatitis B virus infection.

This clonotype was seen once. Given a much more abundant clone one base away, this may be a read error. The J gene is TRBJ1-2, the V gene TRBV4-1; TRBD1 agrees at 8 bases. The germline CDR1 and CDR2 sequences are MGHRA and YSYEKL. This CDR3 contains 17 residues. V shed 5 bases, J shed 2 bases, and the junction held 13 bases outside the gene matches. This chain's CDR3 is CASSDILRDRRNYGYTF. CDR3 coding DNA: TGCGCCAGCAGCGACATTCTACGGGACAGGAGAAACTATGGCTACACCTTC.

This clonotype was counted at least ten times. V usage is TRBV29-1 and J usage is TRBJ1-1, with TRBD1 as a possible D gene (5 bases). The germline V and J ends were trimmed by 5 bases and 1 base, with 11 bases remaining between them. Germline V gene sequence: CDR1 SQVTM, CDR2 ANQGSEA. The CDR3 covers 13 residues. The CDR3 DNA reads as TGCAGCGTTTTGGGGGGAGGGAACACTGAAGCTTTCTTT. Translated: CSVLGGGNTEAFF.

Ten or more counts support this clonotype. The chain uses TRBV7-8 and TRBJ1-2; D is undetermined. This CDR3 spans 15 amino acids. From germline, CDR1 is SGHVS and CDR2 FQNEAQ. V shed 0 bases and J shed 4 bases, with 12 bases lying between them. This CDR3 is CASSLAGSPVYGYTF. The DNA for the CDR3 is TGTGCCAGCAGCTTAGCGGGCAGTCCAGTCTATGGCTACACCTTC.

The chain carries TRBV28 and TRBJ2-1; 14 nucleotides match TRBD2. This CDR3 comprises 21 residues. The V gene end was trimmed by 5 bases and the J gene end by 3 bases; junction bases not matched to a gene: 18. Germline loops: CDR1 MDHEN, CDR2 SYDVKM. The CDR3 spells CASSLRPGTSGSSFFYNEQFF. CDR3 in DNA: TGTGCCAGCAGTCTCCGTCCCGGGACTAGCGGGAGCTCCTTTTTCTACAATGAGCAGTTCTTC.

This clonotype was observed many times. The V call is TRBV11-2, the J call TRBJ1-2, with a possible D match to TRBD1 (6 bases). The germline gives CDR1 SGHAT, CDR2 FQNNGV. The CDR3 runs to 14 residues. Trimming removed 1 base from V and 8 bases from J, with 14 bases in between. This chain's CDR3 is CASSLGTGLGGYTF. Written as DNA, the CDR3 is TGTGCCAGCAGCTTAGGAACAGGGCTGGGGGGCTACACCTTC.

The chain links TRBV21-1 to TRBJ2-7; the DNA was not compared with TRBD1, the D call given in the table. TRBV21-1 constitutes a pseudogene. The CDR3 runs to 19 residues. The chain's CDR3 is CASSKGDPRNKGCRGEQYF. The CDR3 nucleotides are TGTGCCAGCAGCAAAGGGGACCCGCGCAATAAAGGGTGTAGGGGCGAGCAGTACTTC.

The chain employs TRBV11-2 and TRBJ2-7; either TRBD1 or TRBD2 may supply D (5 bases each). Germline CDR1 reads SGHAT; CDR2 reads FQNNGV. This CDR3 is 14 amino acids long. V lost 4 bases and J 6 bases, leaving 16 bases between the germline ends. In DNA, the CDR3 is TGTGCCAGCAGCTCGGGGCGGTCGTTCACCGAGCAGTACTTC. This codes for CASSSGRSFTEQYF.

On this clonotype itself: This may stem from a read error, because a much larger clone lies one nucleotide away. The V and J genes are TRBV12-5 and TRBJ2-1; TRBD2 might be the D (6 bases). CDR1 and CDR2 (germline): LGHNT, FRNRAP. The CDR3 extends over 13 amino acids. V lost 5 bases to trimming and J lost 7 bases, with 12 bases between them. The CDR3 DNA reads TGTGCTAGTGGTCCCACTAGCTGGAATGAGCAGTTCTTC. This gives the protein CASGPTSWNEQFF.

The V and J genes are TRBV28 and TRBJ1-2; the D is unclear. The germline V and J ends were trimmed by 5 bases and 9 bases, with 10 bases remaining between them. CDR3 length: 11 amino acids. Germline CDR1 and CDR2: MDHEN and SYDVKM. CDR3 region: CASSRSSSYTF. CDR3 DNA sequence: TGTGCCAGCAGTAGGAGTTCTAGCTACACCTTC.

On this clonotype: A much larger clone differs from this one at a single base, so this may be a read error. The rearrangement links TRBV6-5 to TRBJ1-2; D remains ambiguous. The CDR3 length is 13 residues. CDR1 MNHEY and CDR2 SVGAGI come from the germline V gene. CDR3 sequence: CASSSTEDYDYTF. CDR3 nucleotides: TGTGCCAGCAGTTCTACAGAGGACTATGACTACACCTTC.

Note on this clonotype: Compared with germline, one end of the junction differs, possibly owing to a read error. The chain links TRBV29-1 to TRBJ2-2; the D gene is possibly TRBD2 (6 bases). The CDR3 runs to 15 residues. Germline V gives CDR1 SQVTM, CDR2 ANQGSEA. The CDR3: CSVEDLGRRAGELFF. The CDR3 region has the DNA TGCAGCGTCGAAGACCTCGGGAGACGCGCCGGGGAGCTATTTTTT.

The chain uses TRBV5-4 and TRBJ2-5; D is unresolved. This CDR3 has 15 residues. V dropped 2 bases and J dropped 2 bases, with 13 bases sitting between them. Germline values: CDR1 SGHNT, CDR2 YYREEE (reference sequence). CDR3 amino acids: CASSFGLQDQETQYF. CDR3 in DNA: TGTGCCAGCAGCTTTGGTCTCCAGGATCAAGAGACCCAGTACTTC.

A note on this clonotype: A junction end diverges from the germline sequence, so it may reflect a read error. The chain links TRBV6-6 to TRBJ2-1; 7 bases line up with TRBD2. The CDR3 extends over 13 amino acids. The germline gives CDR1 MNHNY, CDR2 SVGAGI (reference sequence). CDR3 bases: TGCGCCAGCACCCAGGAGGGGAGGGGTGAGCAGTTCTTC. Translated: CASTQEGRGEQFF.

This clonotype was seen more than once but under ten times. A read error may account for a junction end that differs from germline. This sequence joins TRBV5-1 and TRBJ1-6; D gene ambiguous. The CDR3 contains 17 residues. Germline lookup yields CDR1 SGHRS and CDR2 YFSETQ. CDR3 residues: CASSLGQASSYNSSLHF. CDR3 bases: TGCGCCAGCAGCTTGGGCCAGGCCAGCTCCTATAATTCATCCCTCCACTTT. Combining the CDR3 with reference TRBV5-1 and TRBJ1-6 gives the whole variable domain KAGVTQTPRYLIKTRGQQVTLSCSPISGHRSVSWYQQTPGQGLQFLFEYFSETQRNKGNFPGRFSGRQFSNSRSEMNVSTLELGDSALYLCASSLGQASSYNSSLHFGNGTRLTVT.

Turning to this clonotype: Compared with germline, one end of the junction differs, possibly owing to a read error. This rearrangement joins TRBV11-2 to TRBJ2-3, with D tentatively TRBD2 (5 bases). The CDR3 has 17 residues. The V gene's germline CDR1 is SGHAT and CDR2 FQNNGV. CDR3 residues: CAGSLAMGRRSTNTHYF. DNA of the CDR3: TGTGCCGGCAGCTTAGCAATGGGGAGAAGGAGCACAAATACGCATTATTTT.